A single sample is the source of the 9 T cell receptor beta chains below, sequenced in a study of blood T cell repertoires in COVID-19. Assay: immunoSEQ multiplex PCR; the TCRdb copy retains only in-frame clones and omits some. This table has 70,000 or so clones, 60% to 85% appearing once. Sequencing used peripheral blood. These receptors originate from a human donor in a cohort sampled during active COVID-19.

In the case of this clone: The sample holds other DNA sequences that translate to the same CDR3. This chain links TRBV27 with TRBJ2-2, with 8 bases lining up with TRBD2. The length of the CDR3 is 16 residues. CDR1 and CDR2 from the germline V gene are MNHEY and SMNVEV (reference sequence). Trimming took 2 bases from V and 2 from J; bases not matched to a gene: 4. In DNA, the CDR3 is TGTGCCAGCAGTTTAAGAGCGGGGGCCAACACCGGGGAGCTGTTTTTT. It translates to CASSLRAGANTGELFF.

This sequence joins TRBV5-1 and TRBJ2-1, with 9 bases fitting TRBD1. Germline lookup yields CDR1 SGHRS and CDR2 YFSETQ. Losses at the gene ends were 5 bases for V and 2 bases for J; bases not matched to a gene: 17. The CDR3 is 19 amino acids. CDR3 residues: CASSFARGQGLRAYNEQFF. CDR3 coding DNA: TGCGCCAGCAGTTTTGCCAGGGGACAGGGCCTTCGGGCCTACAATGAGCAGTTCTTC. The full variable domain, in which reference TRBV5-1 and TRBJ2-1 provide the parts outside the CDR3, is KAGVTQTPRYLIKTRGQQVTLSCSPISGHRSVSWYQQTPGQGLQFLFEYFSETQRNKGNFPGRFSGRQFSNSRSEMNVSTLELGDSALYLCASSFARGQGLRAYNEQFFGPGTRLTVL.

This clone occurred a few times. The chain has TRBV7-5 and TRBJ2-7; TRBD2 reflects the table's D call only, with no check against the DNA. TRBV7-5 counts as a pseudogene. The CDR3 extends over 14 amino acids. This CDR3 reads CARSLSVRFDEQYF. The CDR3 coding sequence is TGTGCCAGAAGCTTATCGGTTCGCTTTGACGAGCAGTACTTC.

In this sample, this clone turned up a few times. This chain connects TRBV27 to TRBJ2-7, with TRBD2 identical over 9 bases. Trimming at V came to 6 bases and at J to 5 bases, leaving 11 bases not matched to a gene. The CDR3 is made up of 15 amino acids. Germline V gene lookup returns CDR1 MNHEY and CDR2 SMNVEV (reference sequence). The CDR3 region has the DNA TGTGCCAGCAGGCCCCGGGCGGGAGGGCCACACGAGCAGTACTTC. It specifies CASRPRAGGPHEQYF.

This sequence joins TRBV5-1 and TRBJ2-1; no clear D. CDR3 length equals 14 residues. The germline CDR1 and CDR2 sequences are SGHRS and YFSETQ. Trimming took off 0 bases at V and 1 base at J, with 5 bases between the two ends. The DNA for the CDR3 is TGCGCCAGCAGCTTGGAGACTTCCTACAATGAGCAGTTCTTC. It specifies CASSLETSYNEQFF.

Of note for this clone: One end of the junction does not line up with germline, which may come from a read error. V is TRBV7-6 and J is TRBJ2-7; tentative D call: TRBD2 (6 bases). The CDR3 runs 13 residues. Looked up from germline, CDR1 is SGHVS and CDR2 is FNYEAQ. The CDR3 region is CASSLASSYEQYF. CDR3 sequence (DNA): TGTGCCAGCAGCCTAGCGAGCTCCTACGAGCAGTACTTC.

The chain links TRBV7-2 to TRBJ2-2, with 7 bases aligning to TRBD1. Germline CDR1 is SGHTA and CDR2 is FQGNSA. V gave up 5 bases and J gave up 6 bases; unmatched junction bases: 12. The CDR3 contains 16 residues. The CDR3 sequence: CASSLRQGRGAGELFF. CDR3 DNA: TGTGCCAGCAGCCTCCGACAGGGTCGGGGCGCCGGGGAGCTGTTTTTT.

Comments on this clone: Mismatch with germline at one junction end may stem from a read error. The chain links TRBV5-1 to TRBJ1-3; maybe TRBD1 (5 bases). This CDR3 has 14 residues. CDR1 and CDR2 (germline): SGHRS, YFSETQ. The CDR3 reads CASSQTGAGNTIYF. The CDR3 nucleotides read TGCGCCAGCAGCCAGACTGGGGCTGGGAACACCATATATTTT.

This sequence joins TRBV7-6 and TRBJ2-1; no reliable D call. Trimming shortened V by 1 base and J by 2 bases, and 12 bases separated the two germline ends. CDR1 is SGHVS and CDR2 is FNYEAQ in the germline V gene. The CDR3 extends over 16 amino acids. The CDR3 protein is CASSLVVSPAYNEQFF. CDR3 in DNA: TGTGCCAGCAGCTTAGTTGTTAGTCCGGCCTACAATGAGCAGTTCTTC.